These T cell receptor beta chains were read from a single sample in a study of CD4 and CD8 cells across lung adenocarcinoma regions. One entry per CDR3 protein, called by TCRdb with MiXCR from the PCR reads. The top ten clones hold 35% to 40% of a sample with approximately 12,000 distinct CDR3 sequences, around three fifths of them seen once. Sequenced input: CD8+ T cells from the margin of a lung tumor. Receptor source: a female donor with lung adenocarcinoma. The CD4 and CD8 labels of this study may be unreliable. Each CDR3 is given with its conserved first and last residue. The D gene is left open where the match is weak. Clone size is stated in some rows and not others, as once, few, many or a class when expanded.

cdr3_nt: TGTGCCAGCAGTTACGGTCGCCCGACCAACTACAATGAGCAGTTCTTC
cdr3_aa: CASSYGRPTNYNEQFF
d_call: NA
clone_size: medium-sized
v_call: TRBV6-5
j_call: TRBJ2-1

cdr3_nt: TGCGCCAGCAGCGACCGACTAGCGGGGAGAAACGAGCAGTACTTC
cdr3_aa: CASSDRLAGRNEQYF
d_call: TRBD2
clone_size: many
v_call: TRBV10-2
j_call: TRBJ2-7

cdr3_nt: TGCGCCAGCAGCCCCGAACGGGCGGGGGGGCCCACAGATACGCAGTATTTT
cdr3_aa: CASSPERAGGPTDTQYF
d_call: TRBD2
clone_size: NA
v_call: TRBV4-1
j_call: TRBJ2-3

cdr3_nt: TGTGCCTGGAGTGTAGACGTCGGGGGAGGCTACACCTTC
cdr3_aa: CAWSVDVGGGYTF
d_call: NA
clone_size: NA
v_call: TRBV30
j_call: TRBJ1-2

cdr3_nt: TGTGCCAGCAGTTACAGTTCAGGTTTGGCCCAGTACTTC
cdr3_aa: CASSYSSGLAQYF
d_call: NA
clone_size: few
v_call: TRBV6-5
j_call: TRBJ2-5

cdr3_nt: TGTGCCAGCAGTGATAAAGTATCGGCAGATACGCAGTATTTT
cdr3_aa: CASSDKVSADTQYF
d_call: NA
clone_size: medium-sized
v_call: TRBV6-1
j_call: TRBJ2-3

cdr3_nt: TGTGCCAGCAGAACAAAGCGGGGGGTATCCTACAATGAGCAGTTCTTC
cdr3_aa: CASRTKRGVSYNEQFF
d_call: TRBD2
clone_size: medium-sized
v_call: TRBV6-1
j_call: TRBJ2-1

cdr3_nt: TGTGCCAGCAGCCTCTCCGGGACACGGAGTAGCCAAGAGACCCAGTACTTC
cdr3_aa: CASSLSGTRSSQETQYF
d_call: NA
clone_size: NA
v_call: TRBV11-3
j_call: TRBJ2-5

cdr3_nt: TGCGCCAGCAGTGAGAGTGGGTACCAAGAGACCCAGTACTTC
cdr3_aa: CASSESGYQETQYF
d_call: NA
clone_size: once
v_call: TRBV10-2
j_call: TRBJ2-5

cdr3_nt: TGTGCCAGCAGCTCCTCCCCCGGAAAACTGTTTTTT
cdr3_aa: CASSSSPGKLFF
d_call: NA
clone_size: NA
v_call: TRBV7-6
j_call: TRBJ1-4

cdr3_nt: TGTGCCAGCAGTTACTACAGGGGGCAGAGTGGCTACACCTTC
cdr3_aa: CASSYYRGQSGYTF
d_call: TRBD1
clone_size: medium-sized
v_call: TRBV6-5
j_call: TRBJ1-2

cdr3_nt: TGCGCCAGCAGTCCGGGACCTGGGAGGGAAGAGACCCAGTACTTC
cdr3_aa: CASSPGPGREETQYF
d_call: TRBD2
clone_size: NA
v_call: TRBV10-2
j_call: TRBJ2-5

cdr3_nt: TGTGCCAGCAAGGGGGGCAGCGGCCGCACAGATACGCAGTATTTT
cdr3_aa: CASKGGSGRTDTQYF
d_call: NA
clone_size: NA
v_call: TRBV11-2
j_call: TRBJ2-3

cdr3_nt: TGTGCCAGCAGGACATACAGGGGGCGCGGGACTGAAGCTTTCTTT
cdr3_aa: CASRTYRGRGTEAFF
d_call: TRBD1
clone_size: NA
v_call: TRBV6-1
j_call: TRBJ1-1

cdr3_nt: TGTGCCAGCAGTGAATGGGGACAAGGCTCCTACAATGAGCAGTTCTTC
cdr3_aa: CASSEWGQGSYNEQFF
d_call: NA
clone_size: NA
v_call: TRBV6-1
j_call: TRBJ2-1

cdr3_nt: TGTGCCAGCAGTGAACCTCTCGGGTCCTATAATTCACCCCTCCACTTT
cdr3_aa: CASSEPLGSYNSPLHF
d_call: NA
clone_size: NA
v_call: TRBV6-1
j_call: TRBJ1-6

cdr3_nt: TGCGCCAGCAGTGACAGGGATAGCAATCAGCCCCAGCATTTT
cdr3_aa: CASSDRDSNQPQHF
d_call: NA
clone_size: many
v_call: TRBV10-2
j_call: TRBJ1-5

cdr3_nt: TGCGCAGCCGGGAGAGGTGACACAGATACCCAGTATTTT
cdr3_aa: CAAGRGDTDTQYF
d_call: NA
clone_size: NA
v_call: TRBV10-2
j_call: TRBJ2-3

cdr3_nt: TGTGCGGGCAGTGGGGGCGGGTACACAGATACCCAGTATTTT
cdr3_aa: CAGSGGGYTDTQYF
d_call: NA
clone_size: NA
v_call: TRBV27
j_call: TRBJ2-3

cdr3_nt: TGTGCCAGCAGTTACGGGGGAGGAAATAACTATGGCTACACCTTC
cdr3_aa: CASSYGGGNNYGYTF
d_call: NA
clone_size: few
v_call: TRBV6-5
j_call: TRBJ1-2

cdr3_nt: TGTGCCAGCAGTTTAAGAGGGATGGATGGCTACACCTTC
cdr3_aa: CASSLRGMDGYTF
d_call: NA
clone_size: few
v_call: TRBV6-5
j_call: TRBJ1-2

cdr3_nt: TGTGCCAGCAGGAAGACAGGGTCCGTCACTGAGCAGTTCTTC
cdr3_aa: CASRKTGSVTEQFF
d_call: TRBD1
clone_size: once
v_call: TRBV6-1
j_call: TRBJ2-1